This is a list of T cell receptor beta chains from one sample in a study of CD8 T cells in Susac syndrome. MiXCR, run by TCRdb on the immunoSEQ multiplex PCR reads, gives a single entry per CDR3 protein. The sample shows around 120,000 distinct CDR3 sequences, roughly 94% of them seen only once. Sequencing input: CD4+ T cells from PBMCs. The source is a human donor with multiple sclerosis. Both conserved end residues are part of each CDR3. Each record gives: V gene, D gene, clone size, J gene, CDR3 protein, CDR3 DNA. D genes are given only for firm matches. Rows give clone size only sometimes, using once, few, many, or a class for an expanded clone.

>TRBV19|NA|NA|TRBJ2-3
CASSVGVTTDTQYF
TGTGCCAGTTCCGTTGGGGTAACTACAGATACGCAGTATTTT
>TRBV13|NA|NA|TRBJ1-2
CASSRRQVYGYTF
TGTGCCAGCAGCCGTCGACAGGTCTATGGCTACACCTTC
>TRBV5-1|TRBD1|NA|TRBJ2-7
CASRRDREVGEQYF
TGCGCCAGCAGGCGGGACAGGGAGGTCGGCGAGCAGTACTTC
>TRBV5-1|NA|NA|TRBJ2-6
CASSLVQTSGANVLTF
TGCGCCAGCAGCTTGGTACAAACCTCTGGGGCCAACGTCCTGACTTTC
>TRBV7-8|TRBD2|NA|TRBJ2-3
CASSLAGGLSSGTDTQYF
TGTGCCAGCAGCCTAGCGGGGGGCCTCAGTAGCGGCACAGATACGCAGTATTTT
>TRBV5-6|TRBD1|NA|TRBJ2-3
CASSLGQGADTQYF
TGTGCCAGCAGCTTGGGACAGGGGGCGGATACGCAGTATTTT
>TRBV18|TRBD1|NA|TRBJ2-1
CASSPRADRGPYNEQFF
TGTGCCAGCTCACCAAGGGCCGACAGGGGGCCTTACAATGAGCAGTTCTTC
>TRBV30|NA|NA|TRBJ2-5
CAWSTLPGTPYF
TGTGCCTGGAGTACCCTCCCCGGGACTCCTTACTTC
>TRBV6-6|NA|NA|TRBJ2-6
CASTYGTGANVLTF
TGTGCCAGCACCTACGGGACTGGGGCCAACGTCCTGACTTTC
>TRBV12-3/TRBV12-4|TRBD1|NA|TRBJ1-1
CASSLGQGQNTEAFF
TGTGCCAGCAGTCTGGGACAGGGTCAGAACACTGAAGCTTTCTTT
>TRBV12-3/TRBV12-4|NA|once|TRBJ1-2
CASSLPARGLYGYTF
TGTGCCAGCAGTTTACCGGCCCGGGGGCTGTATGGCTACACCTTC
>TRBV6-2/TRBV6-3|TRBD1|NA|TRBJ1-1
CASSERQGSNQGGAFF
TGTGCCAGCAGCGAGCGACAGGGCTCAAATCAGGGTGGAGCTTTCTTT
>TRBV6-5|NA|NA|TRBJ1-2
CASSYSSGVNYGYTF
TGTGCCAGCAGTTACTCATCCGGGGTTAACTATGGCTACACCTTC
>TRBV7-8|TRBD1|few|TRBJ1-2
CASSLATGGVYGYTF
TGTGCCAGCAGCTTAGCGACAGGGGGAGTTTATGGCTACACCTTC
>TRBV15|NA|NA|TRBJ1-1
CATSSRKGLGGDTEAFF
TGTGCCACCAGCAGTCGAAAAGGACTGGGCGGTGACACTGAAGCTTTCTTT
>TRBV6-2/TRBV6-3|NA|NA|TRBJ1-4
CASSARTLDEKLFF
TGTGCCAGCAGTGCGAGGACACTGGATGAAAAACTGTTTTTT
>TRBV29-1|TRBD1|NA|TRBJ1-2
CSVEAPGQGARGYTF
TGCAGCGTTGAAGCTCCGGGACAGGGGGCAAGGGGCTACACCTTC
>TRBV7-9|TRBD1|once|TRBJ2-5
CASSRIQGQGVFQETQYF
TGTGCCAGCAGCCGGATACAAGGACAGGGAGTATTCCAAGAGACCCAGTACTTC
>TRBV9|TRBD1|NA|TRBJ2-7
CASSVQGAESYEQYF
TGTGCCAGCAGCGTGCAGGGGGCCGAATCCTACGAGCAGTACTTC
>TRBV29-1|NA|NA|TRBJ2-3
CSVVRPSQGTDTQYF
TGCAGCGTTGTAAGGCCTTCACAGGGCACAGATACGCAGTATTTT
>TRBV7-2|NA|NA|TRBJ2-7
CASSYQARSYEQYF
TGTGCCAGCAGCTACCAAGCGAGATCCTACGAGCAGTACTTC
>TRBV2|TRBD1|NA|TRBJ2-2
CASKTRGLETGELFF
TGTGCCAGCAAAACCAGGGGGCTAGAAACCGGGGAGCTGTTTTTT